Following are 29 T cell receptor beta chains from one sample sequenced in a study of identical twins. TCRdb used MiXCR to reprocess the 5' RACE reads, holding one entry per CDR3 protein. This table holds 1,800,000 or so distinct CDR3 sequences, around 33% found once. Sequencing was done on a sample of cord blood. These receptors were taken from a newborn girl in good health.

CDR3 nucleotide sequence: TGTGCCAGCACAGCTTACGGGACATTATGGTCCTACAATGAGCAGTTCTTC. The encoded protein is CASTAYGTLWSYNEQFF. This chain links TRBV27 with TRBJ2-1, with D maybe TRBD1 (6 bases). This CDR3 has 17 residues. V gave up 7 bases and J gave up 1 base, with 20 bases separating them. The germline gives CDR1 MNHEY, CDR2 SMNVEV (reference sequence).

V is TRBV4-1 and J is TRBJ2-1; 9 bases agree with TRBD1. In germline, CDR1 is MGHRA, CDR2 YSYEKL. The CDR3 sequence is 16 residues long. The V segment lost 2 bases and the J segment 0 bases; nucleotides outside the gene matches: 2. CDR3: CASSQRDRVSYNEQFF. DNA for the CDR3: TGCGCCAGCAGCCAAAGGGACAGGGTCTCCTACAATGAGCAGTTCTTC.

The genes are TRBV6-2 or TRBV6-3 and TRBJ1-1; TRBD1 agrees at 9 bases. The junction had 5 bases not matched to a gene; V was cut back by 6 bases and J by 3 bases. The CDR3 spans 14 residues. CDR1 is MNHEY, CDR2 SVGEGT, per germline. The CDR3 DNA is TGTGCCAGCAGAAGGACAGGGGATGACACTGAAGCTTTCTTT. Its translation: CASRRTGDDTEAFF.

DNA of the CDR3: TGTGCCAGCAGTTTATCGACAGGGAGAGCGGGCAATGAAAAACTGTTTTTT. As protein: CASSLSTGRAGNEKLFF. The chain employs TRBV28 and TRBJ1-4; 7 bases fit TRBD1. Germline assignment: CDR1 MDHEN and CDR2 SYDVKM. V shed 1 base and J 5 bases; nucleotides not matched to a gene: 10. The CDR3 runs to 17 residues.

V is TRBV19 and J is TRBJ2-1; D not resolved. Germline lookup yields CDR1 LNHDA and CDR2 SQIVND (reference sequence). The CDR3 is 15 residues long. V was pared by 6 bases and J by 4 bases, with 16 bases between. CDR3 region: CASSPSSVGYNEQFF. The CDR3 nucleotides read TGTGCCAGTAGCCCCTCCTCAGTGGGTTACAATGAGCAGTTCTTC.

Only a few counts were recorded for this clonotype. V usage is TRBV6-1 and J usage is TRBJ1-4; 7 nucleotides match TRBD1. With 4 bases clipped from V and 8 bases from J, the junction kept 7 bases outside the gene matches. The CDR3 contains 14 residues. The germline V gene encodes CDR1 MNHNS and CDR2 SASEGT. The CDR3 loop is CASSVTGDREKLFF. CDR3 DNA: TGTGCCAGCAGTGTTACAGGGGACCGCGAAAAACTGTTTTTT.

This clonotype was observed a few times. The CDR3 DNA reads as TGCAGTGCCAATCGGGACTCTGTCTCCTACGAGCAGTACTTC. Protein: CSANRDSVSYEQYF. V usage is TRBV20-1 and J usage is TRBJ2-7; perhaps TRBD2 as D (6 bases). V lost 6 bases and J lost 0, with 15 bases in between. The CDR3 spans 14 residues. CDR1 is DFQATT and CDR2 is SNEGSKA in the germline V gene (reference sequence).

The chain employs TRBV12-3 or TRBV12-4 and TRBJ2-7; D may match TRBD1 or TRBD2 (5 bases each). V was cut by 6 bases and J by 2 bases, with 11 bases left in between. The CDR3 is 13 residues long. CDR3 loop: CASRKGTAYEQYF. DNA of the CDR3: TGTGCCAGCAGAAAAGGGACGGCCTACGAGCAGTACTTC.

The chain has TRBV24-1 and TRBJ2-7; D tentatively fits TRBD1 or TRBD2 (7 bases each). Germline V lookup: CDR1 KGHDR, CDR2 SFDVKD. The V gene lost 6 bases and the J gene lost 7 bases, with 18 bases spanning the gap. This CDR3 region has 14 residues. This CDR3 reads CATSQGGIYNEQYF. The CDR3 DNA reads as TGTGCCACCAGTCAGGGGGGGATCTACAATGAGCAGTACTTC.

V gene TRBV6-1 combines with J gene TRBJ1-4; D remains unclear. Trimming shortened V by 1 base and J by 4 bases, and 7 bases separated the two germline ends. This CDR3 contains 14 residues. Germline assignment: CDR1 MNHNS and CDR2 SASEGT. CDR3 DNA: TGTGCCAGCAGTGAAGGACAACATAATGAAAAACTGTTTTTT. Its protein is CASSEGQHNEKLFF.

V and J are TRBV28 and TRBJ2-7; 10 bases fit TRBD2. Looked up from germline, CDR1 is MDHEN and CDR2 is SYDVKM. This CDR3 region has 15 residues. V shed 3 bases and J 6 bases; nucleotides not matched to a gene: 8. In DNA, the CDR3 is TGTGCCAGCAGTTTCTGGACTAGCGGAACCCGCGAGCAGTACTTC. This codes for CASSFWTSGTREQYF.

This clonotype was picked up a small number of times. This sequence joins TRBV20-1 and TRBJ2-3, with 10 bases fitting TRBD2. CDR1 and CDR2 (germline): DFQATT, SNEGSKA (reference sequence). Trimming removed 1 base from V and 3 bases from J; junction bases left unmatched: 4. CDR3 length: 15 residues. The CDR3 bases are TGCAGTGCTAGAGCTAGCGGGAGTGGAACAGATACGCAGTATTTT. It codes for CSARASGSGTDTQYF.

The chain joins TRBV20-1 to TRBJ2-1; 8 positions match TRBD2. The CDR3 runs to 15 residues. Germline V gives CDR1 DFQATT, CDR2 SNEGSKA (reference sequence). V was clipped by 1 base and J by 3 bases; unmatched bases: 5. This chain's CDR3 is CSARVGSGNYNEQFF. For the CDR3, the DNA is TGCAGTGCTAGAGTCGGTAGCGGGAACTACAATGAGCAGTTCTTC.

CDR3 in amino acids: CSARSDRANQPQHF. The CDR3 DNA follows: TGCAGTGCTAGATCAGACAGGGCTAATCAGCCCCAGCATTTT. This chain links TRBV20-1 with TRBJ1-5; TRBD1 aligns across 7 bases. The CDR3 is 14 amino acids. Germline V lookup: CDR1 DFQATT, CDR2 SNEGSKA (reference sequence). V lost 2 bases, J lost 4 bases, and 5 bases stayed unmatched.

There are many counts of this clonotype. For the CDR3, the DNA is TGTGCCAGCAGCCAAGGACCGCCTTCCTACGAGCAGTACTTC. This translates into CASSQGPPSYEQYF. The rearrangement links TRBV4-2 to TRBJ2-7, with D hard to call. V was shortened by 1 base and J by 1 base, with 8 bases between the two germline ends. This CDR3 has 14 amino acids. Germline V CDR1 and CDR2: LGHNA, YNFKEQ.

This clonotype was counted a single time. The chain uses TRBV6-1 and TRBJ2-7, with D perhaps TRBD1 (5 bases). This CDR3 is built from 15 residues. CDR1 and CDR2 (germline): MNHNS, SASEGT. The ends were cut back, 8 bases at V and 7 bases at J, with 24 bases in the middle. DNA for the CDR3: TGTGCCAGCCTCGAGGACACTCGAATTTACAATGAGCAGTACTTC. Its translation: CASLEDTRIYNEQYF.

About this clonotype: A much larger clone sits a single nucleotide away, making a read error possible. The chain couples TRBV5-1 to TRBJ2-1; D unresolved. This CDR3 has 11 amino acids. Germline-derived CDR1 and CDR2 are SGHRS and YFSETQ. CDR3: CASGFGPEQFF. The CDR3 DNA is TGCGCCAGCGGCTTTGGTCCTGAGCAGTTCTTC. The complete variable domain, with remaining parts taken from reference TRBV5-1 and TRBJ2-1, reads KAGVTQTPRYLIKTRGQQVTLSCSPISGHRSVSWYQQTPGQGLQFLFEYFSETQRNKGNFPGRFSGRQFSNSRSEMNVSTLELGDSALYLCASGFGPEQFFGPGTRLTVL.

Many counts were recorded for this clonotype. The chain employs TRBV29-1 and TRBJ1-1; 10 bases are shared with TRBD1. The V segment lost 6 bases and the J segment 3 bases; nucleotides outside the gene matches: 1. Germline CDR1 is SQVTM and CDR2 is ANQGSEA. The CDR3 length is 12 residues. CDR3 coding DNA: TGCAGCGTCGGACAGGGGGACACTGAAGCTTTCTTT. Its translation: CSVGQGDTEAFF.

The chain recombines TRBV9 with TRBJ1-2, with a tentative D call TRBD1 (5 bases). Between the trimmed V and J ends, which lost 4 bases and 6 bases, there was a span of 16 bases. Germline CDR1 SGDLS, CDR2 YYNGEE. This CDR3 is built from 14 residues. The CDR3 spells CASSTPGRGDGYTF. As DNA, the CDR3 is TGTGCCAGCAGCACTCCAGGGAGAGGCGATGGCTACACCTTC.

This clonotype has more than one count but fewer than ten. This chain connects TRBV7-9 to TRBJ2-1; TRBD1 or TRBD2 may be the D gene (5 bases each). Germline V CDR1 and CDR2: SEHNR, FQNEAQ (reference sequence). The germline V and J ends were trimmed by 4 bases and 2 bases, with 12 bases remaining between them. The CDR3 runs to 15 residues. Here the CDR3 DNA reads TGTGCCAGCAGCTCCCCCAAGGGACCCTACAATGAGCAGTTCTTC. It yields the protein CASSSPKGPYNEQFF.

This clonotype has just a few counts. V and J are TRBV4-1 and TRBJ2-7; TRBD2 agrees at 8 bases. The CDR3 has 16 residues. J lost 2 bases, V lost 1 base, and 7 bases had no gene match. Germline CDR1 reads MGHRA; CDR2 reads YSYEKL. CDR3 sequence (DNA): TGCGCCAGCAGCCAAGGGTTAGCGGGGCGAACCTACGAGCAGTACTTC. It yields the protein CASSQGLAGRTYEQYF.

This chain uses TRBV4-1 with TRBJ1-5; no reliable D call. CDR3 length: 14 amino acids. V dropped 5 bases and J dropped 5 bases, with 13 bases sitting between them. Germline V gene data show CDR1 as MGHRA and CDR2 as YSYEKL. The CDR3 here is CASSAQVLHQPQHF. In DNA, the CDR3 is TGCGCCAGCAGCGCCCAGGTTCTCCATCAGCCCCAGCATTTT.

This clonotype occurred a few times. The chain combines TRBV29-1 with TRBJ1-1, with unresolved D. CDR1 and CDR2 (germline): SQVTM, ANQGSEA. Trimming took 3 bases from V and 5 from J, leaving 10 bases between them. This CDR3 is 12 amino acids long. The CDR3 here is CSVEGMGTEAFF. CDR3 in DNA: TGCAGCGTTGAGGGAATGGGGACTGAAGCTTTCTTT.

This clonotype came up a few times. CDR3 sequence: CASSEWQLYEQYF. CDR3 sequence (DNA): TGTGCCAGCAGTGAATGGCAGCTTTACGAGCAGTACTTC. This chain connects TRBV2 to TRBJ2-7; the D is unclear. Trimming cost V 2 bases and J 4 bases, with 9 bases left between them. The CDR3 totals 13 residues. Per germline, CDR1 SNHLY and CDR2 FYNNEI. Based on the CDR3 plus reference TRBV2 and TRBJ2-7, the full variable domain is EPEVTQTPSHQVTQMGQEVILRCVPISNHLYFYWYRQILGQKVEFLVSFYNNEISEKSEIFDDQFSVERPDGSNFTLKIRSTKLEDSAMYFCASSEWQLYEQYFGPGTRLTVT.

The chain recombines TRBV27 with TRBJ1-1, with TRBD1 matching 7 bases. The ends lost 6 bases at V and 5 bases at J; junction bases unmatched: 12. The CDR3 is made up of 15 amino acids. Germline CDR1 MNHEY, CDR2 SMNVEV (reference sequence). Here the CDR3 reads CASSPWAGGKTEAFF. The CDR3 region has the DNA TGTGCCAGCAGCCCCTGGGCAGGGGGAAAAACTGAAGCTTTCTTT.

The chain uses TRBV28 and TRBJ2-7; TRBD2 aligns across 10 bases. Per germline, CDR1 MDHEN and CDR2 SYDVKM. V trimming: 7 bases; J trimming: 2 bases; junction bases outside the gene matches: 11. The CDR3 runs to 16 residues. CDR3 coding DNA: TGTGCCAGCACCGACCTAGCGGGAGTAGTAACCTACGAGCAGTACTTC. This encodes CASTDLAGVVTYEQYF.

The CDR3 spells CASIQTTVPTGELFF. For the CDR3, the DNA is TGTGCCAGCATCCAAACGACAGTTCCCACTGGGGAGCTGTTTTTT. The chain combines TRBV7-2 with TRBJ2-2; TRBD1 might be the D (5 bases). V was pared by 7 bases and J by 8 bases, with 20 bases between. This CDR3 has 15 amino acids. The germline CDR1 and CDR2 sequences are SGHTA and FQGNSA. The full variable domain, with the rest looked up from reference TRBV7-2 and TRBJ2-2, is GAGVSQSPSNKVTEKGKDVELRCDPISGHTALYWYRQSLGQGLEFLIYFQGNSAPDKSGLPSDRFSAERTGGSVSTLTIQRTQQEDSAVYLCASIQTTVPTGELFFGEGSRLTVL.

This chain links TRBV6-5 with TRBJ2-7, with unresolved D. The CDR3 contains 15 residues. Deletions cut 2 bases from V and 6 bases from J, with 17 bases between. CDR1 and CDR2 (germline): MNHEY, SVGAGI. The CDR3 DNA sequence: TGTGCCAGCAGTTACGAGGTCCCCACTTCCACCGAGCAGTACTTC. As protein: CASSYEVPTSTEQYF.

This rearrangement joins TRBV7-2 to TRBJ2-2; D remains ambiguous. Germline CDR1 is SGHTA and CDR2 is FQGNSA. V was clipped by 2 bases and J by 2 bases, with 12 bases between them. There are 16 residues in the CDR3. The CDR3 is CASSLSGLINTGELFF. The CDR3, as DNA: TGTGCCAGCAGCTTATCTGGTCTTATAAACACCGGGGAGCTGTTTTTT.